What follows are 32 T cell receptor beta chains derived from one specimen sequenced in a study of TET2 disruption in CD19-targeted CAR T cells. Clones were sequenced by immunoSEQ multiplex PCR, and TCRdb holds only the in-frame ones, with some missing. The sample has around 30,000 clones; the top ten hold 1.9%. Treatment denoted: autologous CTL019 cells: CD19 CAR with 4-1BB and CD3 zeta domains. These TCRs are of unknown antigen specificity. The material was CD8- CAR+ T cells sorted from cultured blood T cells, obtained for CD19 CAR T cell therapy. The subset is: CD8-negative CAR-positive T cells from the infusion product. These receptor sequences come from a man between 65 and 85 years old with chronic lymphocytic leukemia.

Notes on this clone: The read is 3 residues too short to cover the CDR3 end, so that end is filled in from the germline J gene. The chain joins TRBV5-5 to TRBJ1-6; TRBD1 matches at 7 bases. Germline CDR1 reads SGHKS; CDR2 reads YYEKEE (reference sequence). This CDR3 is 15 amino acids long. The ends lost 6 bases at V and 4 bases at J; junction bases unmatched: 7. CDR3 sequence: CASNSPGQYNSPLHF. Incomplete CDR3 DNA: TGTGCCAGCAACTCCCCGGGACAGTATAATTCACCC.

As concerns this clone: The CDR3 end falls 3 residues outside the read, so it is completed with the germline J gene. The chain couples TRBV5-4 to TRBJ2-2, with a tentative D call TRBD2 (7 bases). Per the germline V gene, CDR1 is SGHNT and CDR2 is YYREEE (reference sequence). There are 15 residues in the CDR3. Deletions cut 4 bases from V and 3 bases from J, with 13 bases between. The CDR3 loop reads CASSPRGGDTGELFF. The covered CDR3 bases are TGTGCCAGCAGCCCGCGAGGGGGGGACACCGGGGAG.

Of note for this clone: Read coverage stops 3 residues before the CDR3 terminus; the germline J gene supplies the remainder. The gene calls are TRBV9 and TRBJ2-7, with a weak D call TRBD1 (6 bases). V lost 4 bases to trimming and J lost 2 bases, with 16 bases between them. The germline V gene encodes CDR1 SGDLS and CDR2 YYNGEE. There are 15 residues in the CDR3. The CDR3 here is CASSPRDTSPYEQYF. The CDR3 DNA, read in part, is TGTGCCAGCAGCCCTCGGGACACATCTCCCTACGAG.

On this clone itself: The read terminates 3 residues ahead of where the CDR3 ends, so the germline J gene completes it. J is TRBJ2-4 and V is TRBV19, with D possibly TRBD1 on 5 matching bases. From germline, CDR1 is LNHDA and CDR2 SQIVND (reference sequence). CDR3 length: 12 residues. The CDR3 is CASSKQVYGQYF. CDR3 DNA, as far as it was read: TGTGCCAGTAGTAAACAGGTCTATGGT.

A note on this clone: The CDR3 end falls 3 residues outside the read, so it is completed with the germline J gene. V gene TRBV4-1 combines with J gene TRBJ2-3; TRBD2 aligns across 8 bases. The CDR3 spans 14 residues. After removal of 0 bases from V and 6 bases from J, the junction contained 2 bases not matched to a gene. Germline assignment: CDR1 MGHRA and CDR2 YSYEKL. The CDR3 is CASSQDGGEDTQYF. Incomplete CDR3 DNA: TGCGCCAGCAGCCAAGACGGGGGGGAGGATACG.

A word on this clone: Read coverage stops 3 residues before the CDR3 terminus; the germline J gene supplies the remainder. This chain uses TRBV5-1 with TRBJ2-7; D is possibly TRBD1 (5 bases). This CDR3 has 15 amino acids. Trimming removed 4 bases from V and 6 bases from J, with 20 bases in between. Germline values: CDR1 SGHRS, CDR2 YFSETQ. The CDR3 is CASSPDSNQPGEQYF. The sequenced part of the CDR3 DNA is TGCGCCAGCAGCCCCGACAGTAACCAGCCGGGCGAG.

For this clone: The sequenced fragment ends 3 residues before the CDR3 boundary, so the rest is inferred from the germline J gene. The chain carries TRBV20-1 and TRBJ2-1, with D perhaps matching TRBD1 (5 bases). The CDR3 totals 13 residues. Germline assignment: CDR1 DFQATT and CDR2 SNEGSKA (reference sequence). Trimming removed 0 bases at V and 9 bases at J, with 12 bases between. The sequenced CDR3 bases are TGCAGTGCTAGAGAGGCAGGGTGGCCTGAG. Amino acid sequence: CSAREAGWPE. The whole CDR3 protein is CSAREAGWPEQFF.

On this clone: The observed sequence ends 3 residues before the CDR3 terminus, with the missing tail filled in from the germline J gene. The genes are TRBV29-1 and TRBJ1-4, with 10 bases matching TRBD1. The V gene end was trimmed by 6 bases and the J gene end by 6 bases; junction bases not matched to a gene: 4. Germline values: CDR1 SQVTM, CDR2 ANQGSEA. The CDR3 runs 13 residues. This CDR3 reads CSVDRGRDEKLFF. The covered CDR3 bases are TGCAGCGTCGACAGGGGGCGAGATGAAAAA.

Regarding this clone: The read stops 3 residues short of the end of the CDR3; the missing end is completed from the germline J gene. This chain links TRBV10-3 with TRBJ2-1; 7 bases align to TRBD1. J gave up 0 bases and V 6 bases, and 5 bases lay outside the gene matches. Germline CDR1 and CDR2: ENHRY and SYGVKD. There are 15 residues in the CDR3. The CDR3 bases that were read are TGTGCCATCAGGACTGACAGGGTCTCCTACAATGAG. Protein sequence: CAIRTDRVSYNE. The entire CDR3 reads CAIRTDRVSYNEQFF.

In terms of frequency, this clone is medium-sized. The sequence runs out 3 residues before the end of the CDR3; the remainder is reconstructed from the germline J gene. V usage is TRBV10-3 and J usage is TRBJ2-1; TRBD2 agrees at 11 bases. The germline V gene has CDR1 ENHRY and CDR2 SYGVKD. The CDR3 is 15 residues long. The J segment lost 4 bases and the V segment lost 4 bases, leaving 3 bases of the junction unmatched. CDR3 in amino acids: CAISVLAGGYNEQFF. CDR3 DNA, as far as it was read: TGTGCCATCAGTGTTCTAGCGGGGGGTTACAATGAG.

As for this clone: The CDR3 extends 3 residues past the end of the read, so its final part is completed from the germline J gene. V is TRBV5-5 and J is TRBJ1-2, with TRBD1 matching over 7 bases. CDR1 is SGHKS and CDR2 is YYEKEE in the germline V gene (reference sequence). The CDR3 is 12 amino acids. The CDR3 bases that were read are TGTGCCAGCAGCCCCGGGACAGAAGGC. Translation gives CASSPGTEG. The full CDR3 reads CASSPGTEGYTF.

Comments on this clone: The read is 3 residues too short to cover the CDR3 end, so that end is filled in from the germline J gene. V usage is TRBV19 and J usage is TRBJ1-5; 9 nucleotides agree with TRBD1. With V trimmed by 5 bases and J by 7 bases, 12 bases remained unmatched. CDR1 is LNHDA and CDR2 is SQIVND in the germline V gene (reference sequence). The CDR3 runs to 16 residues. CDR3 loop: CASSDAATGGWQPQHF. Partial CDR3 DNA: TGTGCCAGTAGTGACGCGGCCACAGGGGGCTGGCAGCCC.

A remark on this clone: The read ends 3 residues before the CDR3 terminus; that terminus is restored from the germline J gene. The V gene is TRBV7-2, the J gene TRBJ2-4; the D is unclear. The CDR3 has 14 residues. Germline assignment: CDR1 SGHTA and CDR2 FQGNSA. Incomplete CDR3 DNA: TGTGCCAGCAGCTTAAGTGGCAGCGTAGAGACT. Translated, it gives CASSLSGSVET. The full CDR3 sequence reads CASSLSGSVETQYF.

In regard to this clone: Read sequence stops 3 residues before the CDR3 end, and the germline J gene provides the missing end. V and J are TRBV7-8 and TRBJ2-5; 9 nucleotides agree with TRBD2. Germline trimming cut 6 bases from V and 5 bases from J; bases unmatched to any gene: 7. Germline-derived CDR1 and CDR2 are SGHVS and FQNEAQ. The length of the CDR3 is 14 residues. The part of the CDR3 DNA that was read is TGTGCCAGCAGGGGCGGGGGGGCGATGGAGACC. This translates into CASRGGGAMET. The complete CDR3 sequence is CASRGGGAMETQYF.

On this clone itself: The read halts 3 residues ahead of the CDR3 end, with the missing end drawn from the germline J gene. Different DNA sequences within this sample yield the same CDR3. The chain couples TRBV18 to TRBJ1-3; a weak D match, TRBD1 (5 bases). Germline lookup yields CDR1 KGHSH and CDR2 LQKENI. The V end lost 3 bases, the J end lost 0 bases, and 12 bases lay between the germline ends. The CDR3 length is 16 residues. CDR3 sequence: CASSPYDSSSGNTIYF. The DNA read from the CDR3 is TGTGCCAGCTCACCCTATGACAGTAGCTCTGGAAACACC.

Remarks on this clone: The sequenced fragment ends 3 residues before the CDR3 boundary, so the rest is inferred from the germline J gene. The V call is TRBV10-3, the J call TRBJ2-1; D might be TRBD1 (6 bases). This CDR3 has 16 residues. Germline assignment: CDR1 ENHRY and CDR2 SYGVKD. V was pared by 0 bases and J by 4 bases, with 13 bases between. The CDR3 loop is CAISESGAPRYNEQFF. The CDR3 bases that were read are TGTGCCATCAGTGAGTCGGGGGCCCCGCGTTACAATGAG.

On this clone itself: The read terminates 3 residues before the CDR3 end, so the remaining end is supplied by the germline J gene. The chain uses TRBV7-9 and TRBJ2-4; a possible D gene is TRBD1 (6 bases). Germline lookup yields CDR1 SEHNR and CDR2 FQNEAQ (reference sequence). The CDR3 is 15 residues long. The sequenced part of the CDR3 DNA is TGTGCCAGCAGCGCCTACAACAGGGCCAACTATGGT. It yields the protein CASSAYNRANYG. Given in full, the CDR3 is CASSAYNRANYGQYF.

As for this clone: The read halts 3 residues ahead of the CDR3 end, with the missing end drawn from the germline J gene. The chain has TRBV5-1 and TRBJ1-6; D might be TRBD1 (6 bases). Looked up from germline, CDR1 is SGHRS and CDR2 is YFSETQ. This CDR3 has 15 residues. Trimming took 0 bases from V and 5 from J, leaving 9 bases between them. The sequenced part of the CDR3 DNA is TGCGCCAGCAGCTTGGGACAGGCAGATAATTCACCC. It codes for CASSLGQADNSP. The whole CDR3 region reads CASSLGQADNSPLHF.

A word on this clone: The read terminates 3 residues before the CDR3 end, so the remaining end is supplied by the germline J gene. J is TRBJ1-2 and V is TRBV5-1; D is possibly TRBD1 (6 bases). Per germline, CDR1 SGHRS and CDR2 YFSETQ. CDR3 length equals 14 residues. Trimming stripped 3 bases from V and 4 bases from J, with 13 bases between. CDR3 in amino acids: CASSSPGQSYGYTF. The sequenced CDR3 bases are TGCGCCAGCAGCTCACCGGGACAAAGCTATGGC.

A note on this clone: The sequenced fragment ends 3 residues before the CDR3 boundary, so the rest is inferred from the germline J gene. This chain uses TRBV20-1 with TRBJ2-4; no firm D call. CDR3 length: 11 residues. Germline CDR1 and CDR2: DFQATT and SNEGSKA (reference sequence). The CDR3 loop reads CSASRWPGQYF. CDR3 bases read: TGCAGTGCTTCCCGTTGGCCTGGT.

Note on this clone: Coverage ceases 3 residues before the CDR3 finishes, and the germline J gene fills in the end. V usage is TRBV27 and J usage is TRBJ2-7; 7 bases fit TRBD1. The CDR3 contains 15 residues. The germline V gene has CDR1 MNHEY and CDR2 SMNVEV (reference sequence). Trimming cost V 5 bases and J 6 bases; bases outside gene matches: 13. Incomplete CDR3 DNA: TGTGCCAGCAGTCGCACTAACAGGGGTGGAGGCGAG. It encodes CASSRTNRGGGE. The entire CDR3 is CASSRTNRGGGEQYF.

The CDR3 protein is CSARTQSETQYF. Partial CDR3 DNA: TGCAGTGCTAGGACACAGAGTGAGACC. This sequence joins TRBV20-1 and TRBJ2-5; D remains ambiguous. Read sequence stops 3 residues before the CDR3 end, and the germline J gene provides the missing end. CDR3 length: 12 residues. V lost 3 bases and J lost 5, with 10 bases in between. The germline V gene encodes CDR1 DFQATT and CDR2 SNEGSKA (reference sequence).

As for this clone: The missing CDR3 end, 3 residues past where the read stops, is filled in from the germline J gene. The V gene is TRBV28, the J gene TRBJ1-5, with TRBD1 identical over 9 bases. Germline CDR1 and CDR2: MDHEN and SYDVKM. Trimming removed 6 bases from V and 5 bases from J; junction bases left unmatched: 11. The CDR3 contains 16 residues. The CDR3 here is CASSLPPTGGDQPQHF. The CDR3 DNA, read in part, is TGTGCCAGCAGCCTCCCCCCCACAGGGGGCGATCAGCCC.

Notes on this clone: The CDR3 end lies 3 residues beyond the end of the read and is filled in from the germline J gene. The V and J genes are TRBV6-2 or TRBV6-3 and TRBJ1-2, with a tentative D call TRBD1 (6 bases). Germline V gives CDR1 MNHEY, CDR2 SVGEGT. The CDR3 covers 17 residues. Trimming took off 4 bases at V and 2 bases at J, with 20 bases between the two ends. CDR3 DNA, as far as it was read: TGTGCCAGCAGTTCCGGACAGCTACTCCGAGAAAACTATGGC. This encodes CASSSGQLLRENYG. The complete CDR3 reads CASSSGQLLRENYGYTF.

Concerning this clone itself: The CDR3 end falls 3 residues outside the read, so it is completed with the germline J gene. The chain links TRBV7-3 to TRBJ2-6; a possible D gene is TRBD1 (7 bases). The V end lost 3 bases, the J end lost 11 bases, and 23 bases lay between the germline ends. The CDR3 extends over 17 amino acids. The V gene's germline CDR1 is SGHTA and CDR2 FQGTGA. The CDR3 bases that were read are TGTGCCAGCAGCTTCAACCCGGCAGGGGGAGGTTCGCACGTC. Its protein product is CASSFNPAGGGSHV. The whole CDR3 sequence is CASSFNPAGGGSHVLTF. The full variable domain, completed using reference TRBV7-3 and TRBJ2-6, is GAGVSQTPSNKVTEKGKYVELRCDPISGHTALYWYRQSLGQGPEFLIYFQGTGAADDSGLPNDRFFAVRPEGSVSTLKIQRTERGDSAVYLCASSFNPAGGGSHVLTFGAGSRLTVL.

Points on this clone: The sequence runs out 3 residues before the end of the CDR3; the remainder is reconstructed from the germline J gene. The chain carries TRBV5-5 and TRBJ1-5, with D hard to call. The V end was cut by 0 bases, the J end by 4 bases, with 11 bases between. CDR1 and CDR2 (germline): SGHKS, YYEKEE (reference sequence). The CDR3 extends over 15 amino acids. The covered CDR3 bases are TGTGCCAGCAGCTTGGTATACGCAGAAAATCAGCCC. Protein sequence: CASSLVYAENQP. The full CDR3 reads CASSLVYAENQPQHF. Full variable domain (outside the CDR3, taken from reference TRBV5-5 and TRBJ1-5): DAGVTQSPTHLIKTRGQQVTLRCSPISGHKSVSWYQQVLGQGPQFIFQYYEKEERGRGNFPDRFSARQFPNYSSELNVNALLLGDSALYLCASSLVYAENQPQHFGDGTRLSIL.

Details on this clone: Sequencing ends 3 residues short of the CDR3 end; the germline J gene provides the rest. The chain employs TRBV9 and TRBJ1-4; possible D gene TRBD1, 6 bases. The CDR3 spans 15 residues. Trimming pared 3 bases from V and 7 bases from J, leaving 16 bases between. The V gene's germline CDR1 is SGDLS and CDR2 YYNGEE. The part of the CDR3 DNA that was read is TGTGCCAGCAGCGCGTCCGGGACATCATCTGAAAAA. Translated: CASSASGTSSEK. The full CDR3 protein is CASSASGTSSEKLFF.

With regard to this clone: The read ends 3 residues early relative to the CDR3; the germline J gene fills the gap. This sequence joins TRBV7-2 and TRBJ1-1; maybe TRBD1 (5 bases). The V and J ends lost 5 bases and 0 bases respectively, with 13 bases between them. The CDR3 sequence is 15 residues long. CDR1 and CDR2 (germline): SGHTA, FQGNSA. Partial CDR3 DNA: TGTGCCAGCAGCCGCGACAGTAGCATGAACACTGAA. Translating it yields CASSRDSSMNTE. The entire CDR3 is CASSRDSSMNTEAFF.

CDR3: CASRRGQGFVGELFF. Partial CDR3 DNA: TGTGCCAGCAGGCGGGGACAGGGTTTTGTCGGGGAG. V is TRBV27 and J is TRBJ2-2, with 9 bases identical to TRBD1. The observed sequence ends 3 residues before the CDR3 terminus, with the missing tail filled in from the germline J gene. This CDR3 region has 15 residues. With V trimmed by 6 bases and J by 7 bases, 9 bases remained unmatched. Looked up from germline, CDR1 is MNHEY and CDR2 is SMNVEV (reference sequence).

On this clone: Coverage ceases 3 residues before the CDR3 finishes, and the germline J gene fills in the end. The chain has TRBV12-3 or TRBV12-4 and TRBJ2-4, with 9 positions matching TRBD1. The CDR3 runs 18 residues. With 3 bases clipped from V and 0 bases from J, the junction kept 9 bases outside the gene matches. CDR3 bases read: TGTGCCAGCAGTTTGGGGACAGGGAAATCCCTAGCCAAAAACATT. Its translation is CASSLGTGKSLAKNI. The full CDR3 is CASSLGTGKSLAKNIQYF.

Comments on this clone: Read data end 3 residues before the CDR3 end; the end is taken from the germline J gene. The V call is TRBV5-6, the J call TRBJ2-7; TRBD1 is a possible D gene (6 bases). V lost 1 base and J 5 bases, leaving 16 bases between the germline ends. The CDR3 extends over 15 amino acids. Germline CDR1 SGHDT, CDR2 YYEEEE. This CDR3 is CASSLLVEQGHEQYF. The covered CDR3 bases are TGTGCCAGCAGCTTGTTGGTGGAACAGGGTCACGAG.

About this clone itself: The read falls 3 residues short of the CDR3 end, and the missing part is taken from the germline J gene. The chain uses TRBV20-1 and TRBJ2-1, with TRBD2 matching 9 bases. The CDR3 runs to 14 residues. Unmatched junction bases numbered 12, after V lost 7 bases and J lost 8 bases. Germline V gene data show CDR1 as DFQATT and CDR2 as SNEGSKA (reference sequence). The CDR3 DNA, read in part, is TGCAGTGTTGCTGCCGGGACTAGCATGGATGAG. Translated: CSVAAGTSMDE. In full, the CDR3 reads CSVAAGTSMDEQFF.